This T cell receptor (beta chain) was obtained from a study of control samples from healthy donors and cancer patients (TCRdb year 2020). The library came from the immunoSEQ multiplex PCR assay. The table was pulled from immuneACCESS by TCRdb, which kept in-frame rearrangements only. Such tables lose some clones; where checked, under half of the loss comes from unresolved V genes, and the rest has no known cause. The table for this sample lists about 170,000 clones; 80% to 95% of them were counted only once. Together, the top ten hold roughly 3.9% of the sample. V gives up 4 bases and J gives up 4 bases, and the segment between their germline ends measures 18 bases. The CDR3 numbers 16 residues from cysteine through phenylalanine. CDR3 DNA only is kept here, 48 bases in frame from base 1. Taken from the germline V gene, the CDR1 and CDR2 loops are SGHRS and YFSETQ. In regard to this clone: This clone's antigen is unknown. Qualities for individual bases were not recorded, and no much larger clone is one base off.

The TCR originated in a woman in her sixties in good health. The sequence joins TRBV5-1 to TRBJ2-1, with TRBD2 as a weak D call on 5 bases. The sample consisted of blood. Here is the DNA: TGCGCCAGCAGCCCTGACCCTCTGGCGGGTTACAATGAGCAGTTCTTC. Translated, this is CASSPDPLAGYNEQFF.